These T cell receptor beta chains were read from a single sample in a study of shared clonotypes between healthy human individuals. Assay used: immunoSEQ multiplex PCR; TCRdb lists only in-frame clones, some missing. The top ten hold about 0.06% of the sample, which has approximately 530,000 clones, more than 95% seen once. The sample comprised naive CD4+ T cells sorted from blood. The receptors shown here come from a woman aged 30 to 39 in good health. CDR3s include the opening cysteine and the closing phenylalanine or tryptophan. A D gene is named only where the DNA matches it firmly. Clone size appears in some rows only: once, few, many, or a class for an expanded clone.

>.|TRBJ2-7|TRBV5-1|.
CASSRGRGDYEQYF
TGCGCCAGCAGCCGGGGGCGCGGAGACTACGAGCAGTACTTC
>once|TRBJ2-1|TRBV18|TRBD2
CASSPSGSSYNEQFF
TGTGCCAGCTCACCTAGCGGGAGTTCCTACAATGAGCAGTTCTTC
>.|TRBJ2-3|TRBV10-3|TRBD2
CAISPEGGSLADTQYF
TGTGCCATCTCTCCTGAGGGCGGGAGTTTGGCAGATACGCAGTATTTT
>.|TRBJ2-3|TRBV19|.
CASKGGARTSTDTQYF
TGTGCCAGTAAGGGCGGGGCCCGTACTAGCACAGATACGCAGTATTTT
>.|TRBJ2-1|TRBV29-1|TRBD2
CSVFGLAGDQYNEQFF
TGCAGCGTTTTCGGACTAGCGGGAGATCAGTACAATGAGCAGTTCTTC
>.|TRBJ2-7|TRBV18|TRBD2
CASSAPGGKTSGSYEQYF
TGTGCCAGCTCCGCACCCGGTGGGAAGACTAGCGGGAGCTACGAGCAGTACTTC
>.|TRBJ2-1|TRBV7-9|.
CASTRVRGIDEQFF
TGTGCCAGCACCAGGGTACGCGGGATCGATGAGCAGTTCTTC
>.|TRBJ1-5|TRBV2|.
CASRAGELTNQPQHF
TGTGCCAGCAGGGCAGGGGAGTTGACAAATCAGCCCCAGCATTTT
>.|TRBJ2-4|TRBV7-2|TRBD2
CASSLVGGLAKNIQYF
TGTGCCAGCAGCTTAGTGGGAGGGCTAGCCAAAAACATTCAGTACTTC
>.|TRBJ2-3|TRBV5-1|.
CASSLTGLGTDTQYF
TGCGCCAGCAGCTTGACGGGATTGGGCACAGATACGCAGTATTTT
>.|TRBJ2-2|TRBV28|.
CASSHTGELFF
TGTGCCAGCAGCCACACTGGGGAGCTGTTTTTT
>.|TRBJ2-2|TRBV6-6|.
CASSYSTSGELFF
TGTGCCAGCAGTTACTCTACATCCGGGGAGCTGTTTTTT
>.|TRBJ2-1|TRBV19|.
CASSIVFGQEQFF
TGTGCCAGTAGTATAGTATTTGGGCAGGAGCAGTTCTTC
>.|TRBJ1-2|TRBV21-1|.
CASRRVRKTYGYTF
TGTGCCAGCAGGAGAGTCAGAAAGACCTATGGCTACACCTTC
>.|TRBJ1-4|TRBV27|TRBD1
CASSGTGASEKLFF
TGTGCCAGCAGTGGGACAGGGGCAAGTGAAAAACTGTTTTTT
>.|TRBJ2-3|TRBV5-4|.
CASSFYTDTQYF
TGTGCCAGCAGTTTCTACACAGATACGCAGTATTTT